The T cell receptor beta chain under discussion was sequenced for a study of blood T cell repertoires in COVID-19. Study-level information: COVID-19 samples from acute and convalescent phases originated in the United States, Italy and Spain.

The CDR3 totals 17 residues. The V gene end was trimmed by 9 bases and the J gene end by 0 bases; junction bases not matched to a gene: 13. Germline loops: CDR1 LNHDA, CDR2 SQIVND (reference sequence). Study processing details: It was from reference gene primer amplification that nucleated cell counts were estimated. Assay used: immunoSEQ multiplex PCR; TCRdb lists only in-frame clones, some missing. V, J and clone size derive from that table, while D and trimming were established from the DNA sequence. Among around 250,000 clones, 80% to 90% were seen once, and the ten largest hold approximately 1.9%.

The sequenced material came from PBMCs or T cells enriched from blood (not recorded which). This chain uses TRBV19 with TRBJ2-2; 7 bases match TRBD1. The clonotype originates from a woman aged 50 to 60 who had recovered from COVID-19. CDR3 region: CARKWGRGQANTGELFF. CDR3 bases: TGTGCCAGAAAGTGGGGGAGAGGACAGGCGAACACCGGGGAGCTGTTTTTT. Full variable domain (rest looked up from reference TRBV19 and TRBJ2-2): DGGITQSPKYLFRKEGQNVTLSCEQNLNHDAMYWYRQDPGQGLRLIYYSQIVNDFQKGDIAEGYSVSREKKESFPLTVTSAQKNPTAFYLCARKWGRGQANTGELFFGEGSRLTVL.